This passage covers 10 T cell receptor beta chains from one sample sequenced in a study of human T cells and chemical hapten exposure (dated by TCRdb to about 2021). The receptor library was made with RACE. Data came from a NextSeq 500. TCRdb ran its own pipeline on the public reads, namely fastp trimming at Q25 and MiXCR clone calling, and kept in-frame beta chains. Rows merge per CDR3 protein into single entries with the most common DNA and genes. This sample is represented by around 60,000 distinct CDR3 sequences; about 7% of them were singletons. Roughly 1.7% of the sample lies in the top ten. The time point label, as the study defines it: pre-sensitization, week 0. The treatment or condition label, read with the paper, signifies: therapeutic diphenylcyclopropenone sensitization with weekly scalp DPC. Material: whole blood, obtained in connection with sensitization to the hapten diphenylcyclopropenone (DPC). The receptors stem from a woman aged 25 to 39 with alopecia areata. Some clones in this sample may be carry-over from other donors' samples.

In its sample, this clonotype was seen many times. This rearrangement joins TRBV11-2 to TRBJ1-5; TRBD1 might be the D (5 bases). Germline loops: CDR1 SGHAT, CDR2 FQNNGV. This CDR3 has 15 residues. Trimming removed 5 bases from V and 2 bases from J, with 13 bases in between. The CDR3 sequence: CASSKGSRGNQPQHF. Written as DNA, the CDR3 is TGTGCCAGCAGCAAGGGGTCGAGGGGCAATCAGCCCCAGCATTTT. Full variable domain (rest looked up from reference TRBV11-2 and TRBJ1-5): EAGVAQSPRYKIIEKRQSVAFWCNPISGHATLYWYQQILGQGPKLLIQFQNNGVVDDSQLPKDRFSAERLKGVDSTLKIQPAKLEDSAVYLCASSKGSRGNQPQHFGDGTRLSIL.

The sample holds many counts of this clonotype. V is TRBV5-1 and J is TRBJ2-5; TRBD2 might be the D (5 bases). This CDR3 has 15 residues. V lost 4 bases to trimming and J lost 5 bases, with 18 bases between them. The germline V gene has CDR1 SGHRS and CDR2 YFSETQ. CDR3 region: CASSPQVGSGETQYF. The CDR3 region has the DNA TGCGCCAGCAGCCCGCAGGTCGGGTCGGGGGAGACCCAGTACTTC.

The V and J genes are TRBV12-3 or TRBV12-4 and TRBJ2-5; 12 nucleotides line up with TRBD2. This CDR3 has 15 amino acids. The V and J ends lost 6 bases and 4 bases, in that order; junction bases with no gene match: 6. The CDR3, as DNA: TGTGCCAGCAGCTCTAGCGGGGGGGTAGTAGAGACCCAGTACTTC. This translates into CASSSSGGVVETQYF.

The chain is built from TRBV3-1 and TRBJ1-2; D might be TRBD1 (5 bases). CDR1 is LGHDT and CDR2 is YNNKEL in the germline V gene (reference sequence). The germline V and J ends were trimmed by 3 bases and 4 bases, with 15 bases remaining between them. This CDR3 has 15 amino acids. CDR3 loop: CASSHHQQEFYGYTF. CDR3 DNA sequence: TGTGCCAGCAGCCACCACCAACAGGAGTTCTATGGCTACACCTTC.

This clonotype was seen repeatedly, ten times or more. This chain joins TRBV2 and TRBJ2-2; possibly TRBD1 for D (6 bases). The CDR3 runs 14 residues. CDR1 SNHLY and CDR2 FYNNEI come from the germline V gene. Deletions cut 7 bases from V and 5 bases from J, with 14 bases between. Written as DNA, the CDR3 is TGTGCCAGCATGGGGGCAATAGCGACCGGGGAGCTGTTTTTT. Protein product: CASMGAIATGELFF.

This clonotype was recorded a few times. The chain employs TRBV3-1 and TRBJ2-6; D not certain. Trimming cost V 0 bases and J 3 bases, with 12 bases left between them. Germline CDR1 reads LGHDT; CDR2 reads YNNKEL (reference sequence). The length of the CDR3 is 17 residues. The CDR3 spells CASSQDSPAFGANVLTF. CDR3 in DNA: TGTGCCAGCAGCCAAGATTCACCGGCTTTTGGGGCCAACGTCCTGACTTTC.

This clonotype appeared a few times. The genes are TRBV19 and TRBJ1-5; possible D gene TRBD1, 6 bases. The CDR3 is made up of 14 amino acids. CDR1 and CDR2 from the germline V gene are LNHDA and SQIVND (reference sequence). Trimming removed 5 bases from V and 3 bases from J, with 11 bases in between. This CDR3 reads CASSVGHNNQPQHF. Here the CDR3 DNA reads TGTGCCAGTAGTGTGGGACATAACAATCAGCCCCAGCATTTT. Complete variable domain (other parts from reference TRBV19 and TRBJ1-5): DGGITQSPKYLFRKEGQNVTLSCEQNLNHDAMYWYRQDPGQGLRLIYYSQIVNDFQKGDIAEGYSVSREKKESFPLTVTSAQKNPTAFYLCASSVGHNNQPQHFGDGTRLSIL.

Many counts were recorded for this clonotype. This chain joins TRBV5-4 and TRBJ1-6; weak D call: TRBD1 (5 bases). The CDR3 has 15 residues. The V and J ends lost 3 bases and 10 bases respectively, with 17 bases between them. CDR1 and CDR2 (germline): SGHNT, YYREEE (reference sequence). The DNA for the CDR3 is TGTGCCAGCAGCTCGGACGCAGGGACTATATCACCCCTCCACTTT. It specifies CASSSDAGTISPLHF.

This clonotype came up a few times. CDR3 DNA sequence: TGTGCCAGCAGCGGACGAGCCGGTCGCGGGGACACCATATATTTT. Its protein is CASSGRAGRGDTIYF. The chain employs TRBV9 and TRBJ1-3, with D hard to call. From germline, CDR1 is SGDLS and CDR2 YYNGEE. This CDR3 has 15 amino acids. V was clipped by 3 bases and J by 8 bases, with 18 bases between them.

This clonotype showed up many times. The rearrangement links TRBV11-2 to TRBJ1-1; D is ambiguous. V dropped 7 bases and J dropped 7 bases, with 1 base sitting between them. CDR1 SGHAT and CDR2 FQNNGV come from the germline V gene. The CDR3 is 8 amino acids. This chain's CDR3 is CASNEAFF. CDR3 nucleotides: TGTGCCAGCAATGAAGCTTTCTTT.